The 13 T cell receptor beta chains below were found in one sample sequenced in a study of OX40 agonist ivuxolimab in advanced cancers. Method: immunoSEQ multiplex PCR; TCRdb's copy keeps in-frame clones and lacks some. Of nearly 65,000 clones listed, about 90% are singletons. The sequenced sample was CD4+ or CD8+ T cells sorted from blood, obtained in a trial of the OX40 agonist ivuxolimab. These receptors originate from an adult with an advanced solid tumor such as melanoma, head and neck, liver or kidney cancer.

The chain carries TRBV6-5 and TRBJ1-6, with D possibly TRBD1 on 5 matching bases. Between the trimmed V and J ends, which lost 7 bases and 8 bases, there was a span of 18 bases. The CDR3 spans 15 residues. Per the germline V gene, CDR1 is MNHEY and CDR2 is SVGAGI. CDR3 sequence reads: CASTPSSGLDSPLHF. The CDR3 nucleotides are TGTGCCAGCACCCCCTCTTCAGGGCTGGATTCACCCCTCCACTTT.

The CDR3 DNA follows: TGCGCCAGCAGCTTCGGGACAGGGGGCCAGGATGAGCAGTTCTTC. It translates to CASSFGTGGQDEQFF. The V call is TRBV5-1, the J call TRBJ2-1, with TRBD1 matching over 12 bases. Germline CDR1 and CDR2: SGHRS and YFSETQ. The CDR3 has 15 residues. The V segment lost 2 bases and the J segment 8 bases; nucleotides outside the gene matches: 5.

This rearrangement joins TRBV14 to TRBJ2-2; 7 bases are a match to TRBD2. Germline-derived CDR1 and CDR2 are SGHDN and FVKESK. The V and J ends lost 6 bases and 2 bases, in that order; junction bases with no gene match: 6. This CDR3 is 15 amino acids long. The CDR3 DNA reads TGTGCCAGCAGTTCCTGGGACTACAACACCGGGGAGCTGTTTTTT. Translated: CASSSWDYNTGELFF.

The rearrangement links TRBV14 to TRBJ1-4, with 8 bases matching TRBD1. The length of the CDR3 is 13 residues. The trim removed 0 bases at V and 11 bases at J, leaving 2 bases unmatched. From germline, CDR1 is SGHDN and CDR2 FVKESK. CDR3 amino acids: CASSQDRDRKLFF. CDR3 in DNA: TGTGCCAGCAGCCAAGATAGGGACAGGAAACTGTTTTTT.

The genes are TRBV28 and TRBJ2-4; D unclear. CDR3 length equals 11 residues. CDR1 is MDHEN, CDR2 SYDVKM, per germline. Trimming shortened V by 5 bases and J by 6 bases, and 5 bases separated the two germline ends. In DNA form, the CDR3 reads TGTGCCAGCAGTCAAATAAACATTCAGTACTTC. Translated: CASSQINIQYF.

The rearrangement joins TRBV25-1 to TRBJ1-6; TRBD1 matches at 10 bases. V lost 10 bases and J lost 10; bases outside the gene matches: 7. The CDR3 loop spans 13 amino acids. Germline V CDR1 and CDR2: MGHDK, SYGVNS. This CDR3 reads CATSGTGVSPLHF. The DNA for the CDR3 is TGTGCCACCTCCGGGACAGGGGTCTCACCCCTCCACTTT.

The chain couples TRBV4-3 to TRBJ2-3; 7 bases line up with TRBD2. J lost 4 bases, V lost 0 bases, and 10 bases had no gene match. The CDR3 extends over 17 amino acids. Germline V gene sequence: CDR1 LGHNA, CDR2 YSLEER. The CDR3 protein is CASSQDGAGEAADTQYF. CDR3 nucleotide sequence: TGCGCCAGCAGCCAAGATGGGGCGGGAGAGGCGGCAGATACGCAGTATTTT.

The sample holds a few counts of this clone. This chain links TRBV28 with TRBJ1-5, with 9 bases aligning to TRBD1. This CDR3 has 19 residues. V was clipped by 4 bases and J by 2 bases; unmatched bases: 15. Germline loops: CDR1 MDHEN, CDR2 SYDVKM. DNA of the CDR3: TGTGCCAGCAGTTCCCACTGGACAGGGGAGTTTAGGGGCAATCAGCCCCAGCATTTT. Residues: CASSSHWTGEFRGNQPQHF.

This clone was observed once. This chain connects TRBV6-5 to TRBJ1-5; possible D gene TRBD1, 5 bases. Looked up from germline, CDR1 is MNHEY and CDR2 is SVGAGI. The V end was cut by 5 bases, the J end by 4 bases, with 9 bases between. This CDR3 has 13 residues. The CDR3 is CASSAGLNQPQHF. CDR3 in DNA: TGTGCCAGCAGTGCGGGGCTTAATCAGCCCCAGCATTTT.

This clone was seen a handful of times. The CDR3 nucleotides are TGTGCCAGCAGCTCCCCGGGGCCGGAGCAGTACGTC. This gives the protein CASSSPGPEQYV. The chain combines TRBV7-8 with TRBJ2-7, with D perhaps assigned TRBD1 or TRBD2 (5 bases each). This CDR3 contains 12 residues. V was pared by 4 bases and J by 7 bases, with 11 bases between. Germline V CDR1 and CDR2: SGHVS, FQNEAQ.

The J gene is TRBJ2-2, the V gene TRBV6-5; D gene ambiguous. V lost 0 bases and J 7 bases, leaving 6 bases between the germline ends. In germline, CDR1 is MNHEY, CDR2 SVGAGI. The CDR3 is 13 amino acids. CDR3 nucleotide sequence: TGTGCCAGCAGTTACTCTTATGGCGGGGAGCTGTTTTTT. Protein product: CASSYSYGGELFF.

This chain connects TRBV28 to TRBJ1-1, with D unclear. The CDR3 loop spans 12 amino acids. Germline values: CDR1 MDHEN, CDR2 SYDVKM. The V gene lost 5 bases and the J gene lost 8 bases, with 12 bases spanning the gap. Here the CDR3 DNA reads TGTGCCAGCAGTCCACAGCGGAACGAAGCTTTCTTT. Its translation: CASSPQRNEAFF.

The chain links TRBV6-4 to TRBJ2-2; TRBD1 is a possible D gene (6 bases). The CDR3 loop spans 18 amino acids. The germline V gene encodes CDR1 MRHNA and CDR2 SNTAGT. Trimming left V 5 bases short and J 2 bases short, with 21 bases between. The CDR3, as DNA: TGTGCCAGCAGTAAGGACAGAATACAACCCGTAAACACCGGGGAGCTGTTTTTT. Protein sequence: CASSKDRIQPVNTGELFF.